These 14 T cell receptor beta chains share one sample of origin, sequenced in a study of T cells in Graves' hyperthyroidism and ophthalmopathy. The investigators amplified TCR beta CDR3 regions from RNA transcripts. TCR CDR3 regions were first amplified by RT-PCR with HTBI primers. TCRdb re-analysed the multiplex PCR reads in MiXCR, keeping a single row per CDR3 protein. The sample carries about 540,000 distinct CDR3 sequences, under 60% recorded once. What was sequenced was peripheral blood or thyroid tissue (not recorded which). These receptors came from a woman in her late teens or twenties with Graves' hyperthyroidism.

This clonotype has ten or more counts. The chain uses TRBV2 and TRBJ1-4, with 7 positions matching TRBD1. The CDR3 has 13 residues. V trimming: 1 base; J trimming: 8 bases; junction bases outside the gene matches: 1. CDR1 SNHLY and CDR2 FYNNEI come from the germline V gene. CDR3 coding DNA: TGTGCCAGCAGTGAAGTAGGGGGCGAAAAACTGTTTTTT. Its translation is CASSEVGGEKLFF.

The chain is built from TRBV19 and TRBJ1-6; D remains ambiguous. CDR3 length equals 13 residues. V shed 4 bases and J shed 1 base, with 2 bases lying between them. CDR1 and CDR2 (germline): LNHDA, SQIVND (reference sequence). DNA for the CDR3: TGTGCCAGTAGTAGTTCCTATAATTCACCCCTCCACTTT. It is translated as CASSSSYNSPLHF.

This clonotype was seen more than once but under ten times. V usage is TRBV7-8 and J usage is TRBJ1-1; tentatively, D is TRBD1 (6 bases). CDR3 size: 11 residues. CDR1 and CDR2 from the germline V gene are SGHVS and FQNEAQ. V shed 8 bases and J shed 11 bases, with 15 bases lying between them. This chain's CDR3 is CASPDGGQAFF. The CDR3 region has the DNA TGTGCCAGCCCCGATGGGGGCCAGGCTTTCTTT. The complete variable domain, with remaining parts taken from reference TRBV7-8 and TRBJ1-1, reads GAGVSQSPRYKVAKRGQDVALRCDPISGHVSLFWYQQALGQGPEFLTYFQNEAQLDKSGLPSDRFFAERPEGSVSTLKIQRTQQEDSAVYLCASPDGGQAFFGQGTRLTVV.

This clonotype occurred a few times. The V and J genes are TRBV7-9 and TRBJ2-7; the match to TRBD1 covers 8 bases. Looked up from germline, CDR1 is SEHNR and CDR2 is FQNEAQ (reference sequence). The trim removed 5 bases at V and 1 base at J, leaving 7 bases unmatched. The CDR3 spans 15 residues. CDR3 loop: CASSTRQGSSYEQYF. CDR3 DNA: TGTGCCAGCAGCACCCGACAGGGGAGTTCCTACGAGCAGTACTTC.

V is TRBV19 and J is TRBJ2-6, with D possibly called TRBD1 or TRBD2 (5 bases each). Germline V gives CDR1 LNHDA, CDR2 SQIVND (reference sequence). CDR3 length equals 18 residues. Trimming pared 9 bases from V and 0 bases from J, leaving 21 bases between. CDR3 sequence: CASRNRELGDSGANVLTF. The CDR3, as DNA: TGTGCCAGCAGAAATAGGGAACTAGGGGACTCTGGGGCCAACGTCCTGACTTTC.

In the case of this clonotype: A single base separates this from a much larger clone, so it may be a read error. The rearrangement links TRBV7-2 to TRBJ2-7; TRBD2 matches 10 bases. The J segment lost 1 base and the V segment lost 6 bases, leaving 3 bases of the junction unmatched. CDR1 and CDR2 (germline): SGHTA, FQGNSA. CDR3 size: 14 residues. This CDR3 is CASSELAGSYEQYF. In nucleotides, the CDR3 is TGTGCCAGCAGTGAACTAGCGGGATCCTACGAGCAGTACTTC.

This chain links TRBV20-1 with TRBJ2-7, with 7 positions matching TRBD2. CDR1 and CDR2 (germline): DFQATT, SNEGSKA (reference sequence). This CDR3 spans 15 amino acids. The J segment lost 0 bases and the V segment lost 3 bases, leaving 8 bases of the junction unmatched. CDR3 amino acids: CSASSGLTFSYEQYF. The DNA of the CDR3 is TGCAGTGCTAGCTCGGGACTAACCTTCTCCTACGAGCAGTACTTC.

A word on this clonotype: This could be a read error, since a much larger clone is one nucleotide away. This sequence joins TRBV2 and TRBJ1-1; possible D gene TRBD1, 6 bases. The germline gives CDR1 SNHLY, CDR2 FYNNEI. The CDR3 spans 14 residues. The V and J ends lost 8 bases and 1 base respectively, with 14 bases between them. CDR3 loop: CASATGLGNTEAFF. The CDR3 DNA follows: TGTGCCAGCGCAACAGGGTTGGGGAACACTGAAGCTTTCTTT.

This clonotype is a singleton in its sample. V gene TRBV20-1 combines with J gene TRBJ2-5, with 9 bases identical to TRBD2. The V segment lost 7 bases and the J segment 5 bases; nucleotides outside the gene matches: 2. CDR3 length: 11 amino acids. Germline V lookup: CDR1 DFQATT, CDR2 SNEGSKA (reference sequence). The CDR3 is CSGGTSETQYF. In DNA, the CDR3 is TGCAGTGGCGGGACTAGCGAGACCCAGTACTTC.

The gene calls are TRBV7-8 and TRBJ1-5; D call uncertain. The CDR3 runs to 15 residues. CDR1 and CDR2 (germline): SGHVS, FQNEAQ. Deletions cut 1 base from V and 6 bases from J, with 13 bases between. CDR3 bases: TGTGCCAGCAGCTTAGATTTAGGGCTGTTTCAGCCCCAGCATTTT. Translation gives CASSLDLGLFQPQHF. The full variable domain, with the rest looked up from reference TRBV7-8 and TRBJ1-5, is GAGVSQSPRYKVAKRGQDVALRCDPISGHVSLFWYQQALGQGPEFLTYFQNEAQLDKSGLPSDRFFAERPEGSVSTLKIQRTQQEDSAVYLCASSLDLGLFQPQHFGDGTRLSIL.

The chain links TRBV10-3 to TRBJ2-7; no firm D call. The CDR3 is made up of 14 amino acids. With 7 bases removed from V and 2 bases from J, the gap between germline ends came to 15 bases. Germline CDR1 ENHRY, CDR2 SYGVKD. The CDR3 DNA reads as TGTGCCATCATCCCTGGGCCAGCGACCTACGAGCAGTACTTC. Translated, it gives CAIIPGPATYEQYF.

The chain couples TRBV15 to TRBJ1-1; D gene ambiguous. This CDR3 contains 15 residues. CDR1 is LNHNV and CDR2 is YYDKDF in the germline V gene (reference sequence). Trimming left V 3 bases short and J 0 bases short, with 11 bases between. Here the CDR3 DNA reads TGTGCCACCAGCAGCGCCTTGTCGATGAACACTGAAGCTTTCTTT. This codes for CATSSALSMNTEAFF.

Notes on this clonotype: Since a much larger clone is just one base distant, this may be a read error. The V and J genes are TRBV2 and TRBJ1-2; TRBD1 agrees at 8 bases. Germline loops: CDR1 SNHLY, CDR2 FYNNEI. The CDR3 has 12 amino acids. CDR3 region: CAGRVTGGGYTF. The CDR3 nucleotides read TGTGCCGGCAGGGTAACAGGGGGTGGCTACACCTTC.

This chain connects TRBV19 to TRBJ1-4; 7 bases are shared with TRBD1. J lost 0 bases, V lost 4 bases, and 5 bases had no gene match. This CDR3 has 16 amino acids. The V gene's germline CDR1 is LNHDA and CDR2 SQIVND (reference sequence). The CDR3 loop reads CASSTGQVTTNEKLFF. The CDR3 DNA is TGTGCCAGTAGTACCGGACAGGTGACAACTAATGAAAAACTGTTTTTT.